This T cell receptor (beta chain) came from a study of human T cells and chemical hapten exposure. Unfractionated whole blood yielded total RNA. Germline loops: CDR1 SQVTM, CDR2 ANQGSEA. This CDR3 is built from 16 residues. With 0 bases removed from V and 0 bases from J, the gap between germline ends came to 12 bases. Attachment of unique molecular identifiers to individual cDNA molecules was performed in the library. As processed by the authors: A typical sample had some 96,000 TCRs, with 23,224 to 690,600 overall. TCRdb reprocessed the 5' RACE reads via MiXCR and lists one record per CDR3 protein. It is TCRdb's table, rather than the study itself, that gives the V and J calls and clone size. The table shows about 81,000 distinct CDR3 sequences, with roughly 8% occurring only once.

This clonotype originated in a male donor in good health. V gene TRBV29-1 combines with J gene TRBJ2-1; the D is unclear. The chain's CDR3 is CSVEDGTESSYNEQFF. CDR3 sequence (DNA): TGCAGCGTTGAAGATGGAACCGAGAGCTCCTACAATGAGCAGTTCTTC.